This TCR beta chain is drawn from a study of PD-L1 blockade in urothelial cancer. Whole-study context: Once treatment had started, blood was analyzed at 3 weeks (second dose) and again at 6 weeks.

This table comes from immunoSEQ multiplex PCR, and its TCRdb copy is limited to in-frame clones, with some not included. The data hold tens of thousands of clones, with more than 90% observed a single time. The CDR3 covers 14 residues. The germline CDR1 and CDR2 sequences are SNHLY and FYNNEI. The J segment lost 4 bases and the V segment lost 6 bases, leaving 8 bases of the junction unmatched. The receptor was derived from a man in his fifties or sixties with urothelial cancer. The rearrangement links TRBV2 to TRBJ2-7; 8 bases agree with TRBD1. This material consisted of PBMCs, taken around atezolizumab (anti-PD-L1) treatment. CDR3 bases: TGTGCCAGCAGGCCGGACAGGGTCAAGTACGAGCAGTACTTC. Its protein is CASRPDRVKYEQYF.